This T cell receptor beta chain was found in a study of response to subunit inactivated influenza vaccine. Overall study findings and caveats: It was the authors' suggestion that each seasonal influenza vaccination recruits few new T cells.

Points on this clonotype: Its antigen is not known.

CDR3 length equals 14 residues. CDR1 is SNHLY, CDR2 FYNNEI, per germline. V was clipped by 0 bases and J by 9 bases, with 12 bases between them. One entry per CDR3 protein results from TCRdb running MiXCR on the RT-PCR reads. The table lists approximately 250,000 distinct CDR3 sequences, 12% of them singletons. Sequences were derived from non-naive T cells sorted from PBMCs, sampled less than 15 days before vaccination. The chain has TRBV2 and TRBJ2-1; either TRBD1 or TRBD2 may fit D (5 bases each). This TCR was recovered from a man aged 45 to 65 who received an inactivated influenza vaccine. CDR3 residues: CASSEALGVTEQFF. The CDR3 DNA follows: TGTGCCAGCAGTGAAGCGCTGGGGGTTACTGAGCAGTTCTTC.